The 25 T cell receptor beta chains below were found in one sample sequenced in a study of siplizumab effects on memory and regulatory T cells (dated by TCRdb to about 2019). Library construction relied on the immunoSEQ multiplex PCR assay. Entries here come from immuneACCESS through TCRdb and include only in-frame sequences with V and J called. Some clones fail to appear in such tables; in the studies checked, an unresolved V gene covers under half of the shortfall, and the cause of the remainder is unknown. This sample is represented by some 97,000 clones; roughly nine tenths of them were singletons. The ten largest make up around 0.73% of the sample. The specimen was Tregs sorted from blood. Receptors originate from a human donor in good health.

The rearrangement links TRBV5-1 to TRBJ1-3; D perhaps matches TRBD1 (5 bases). CDR1 is SGHRS and CDR2 is YFSETQ in the germline V gene. The CDR3 contains 16 residues. Trimming removed 0 bases at V and 2 bases at J, with 12 bases between. The CDR3 nucleotides read TGCGCCAGCAGCTTGGAAGGGACGGGTGCTGGAAACACCATATATTTT. Translating it yields CASSLEGTGAGNTIYF. The full variable domain, its missing parts supplied by reference TRBV5-1 and TRBJ1-3, is KAGVTQTPRYLIKTRGQQVTLSCSPISGHRSVSWYQQTPGQGLQFLFEYFSETQRNKGNFPGRFSGRQFSNSRSEMNVSTLELGDSALYLCASSLEGTGAGNTIYFGEGSWLTVV.

V is TRBV6-5 and J is TRBJ2-2, with TRBD2 identical over 7 bases. This CDR3 has 13 residues. CDR1 is MNHEY, CDR2 SVGAGI, per germline. The V segment lost 6 bases and the J segment 12 bases; nucleotides outside the gene matches: 10. The DNA of the CDR3 is TGTGCCAGCAGATACAGGCCCGGGGGGAAGCTGTTTTTT. This translates into CASRYRPGGKLFF.

The J gene is TRBJ2-2, the V gene TRBV18, with 7 bases identical to TRBD1. This CDR3 spans 16 amino acids. Unmatched junction bases numbered 11, after V lost 3 bases and J lost 7 bases. Per germline, CDR1 KGHSH and CDR2 LQKENI. This CDR3 is CASSPQWDSLGGELFF. The CDR3 DNA reads as TGTGCCAGCTCACCCCAGTGGGACAGTCTCGGCGGGGAGCTGTTTTTT. Variable domain in full (rest from reference TRBV18 and TRBJ2-2): NAGVMQNPRHLVRRRGQEARLRCSPMKGHSHVYWYRQLPEEGLKFMVYLQKENIIDESGMPKERFSAEFPKEGPSILRIQQVVRGDSAAYFCASSPQWDSLGGELFFGEGSRLTVL.

The chain couples TRBV6-5 to TRBJ1-2; D unresolved. V gave up 0 bases and J gave up 4 bases, with 6 bases separating them. The CDR3 is 13 residues long. Germline-derived CDR1 and CDR2 are MNHEY and SVGAGI. The CDR3 DNA reads as TGTGCCAGCAGTTACTCGGCTATCTATGGCTACACCTTC. Its protein is CASSYSAIYGYTF.

The CDR3 protein is CASSPELFMQGVTEAFF. DNA of the CDR3: TGTGCCAGCTCACCAGAGCTTTTTATGCAGGGAGTCACTGAAGCTTTCTTT. The V and J genes are TRBV18 and TRBJ1-1; a weak D match, TRBD1 (5 bases). The V and J ends lost 2 bases and 4 bases respectively, with 20 bases between them. Germline-derived CDR1 and CDR2 are KGHSH and LQKENI. The CDR3 is 17 residues long.

The CDR3 nucleotides are TGTGCCAGCAGTTTTGTCCCCGGGGCTGGAAACACCATATATTTT. It is translated as CASSFVPGAGNTIYF. The V gene is TRBV28, the J gene TRBJ1-3, with D unresolved. The germline CDR1 and CDR2 sequences are MDHEN and SYDVKM. V was shortened by 3 bases and J by 2 bases, with 11 bases between the two germline ends. The CDR3 covers 15 residues.

The chain joins TRBV9 to TRBJ1-1; no clear D gene. Trimming stripped 4 bases from V and 1 base from J, with 8 bases between. This CDR3 has 13 residues. The germline V gene has CDR1 SGDLS and CDR2 YYNGEE. The CDR3: CASSSAGNTEAFF. The CDR3, as DNA: TGTGCCAGCAGCTCGGCAGGGAACACTGAAGCTTTCTTT.

This chain links TRBV29-1 with TRBJ2-1, with 13 bases aligning to TRBD2. Losses at the gene ends were 1 base for V and 0 bases for J; bases not matched to a gene: 6. There are 18 residues in the CDR3. Germline CDR1 reads SQVTM; CDR2 reads ANQGSEA. CDR3 DNA: TGCAGCGTTGAAGGCGGACTAGCGGGAGATACCTCCTACAATGAGCAGTTCTTC. Residues: CSVEGGLAGDTSYNEQFF.

This clone has just one count. V gene TRBV1 combines with J gene TRBJ1-5. TRBV1 is tagged as a pseudogene. The length of the CDR3 is 15 residues. CDR3 residues: CTSCLSTGCNQPQHF. The CDR3 coding sequence is TGCACCAGCTGTCTCAGTACGGGGTGCAATCAGCCCCAGCATTTT.

V gene TRBV28 combines with J gene TRBJ2-1, with 8 bases aligning to TRBD2. Germline V gives CDR1 MDHEN, CDR2 SYDVKM. With V trimmed by 8 bases and J by 4 bases, 13 bases remained unmatched. The CDR3 loop spans 16 amino acids. The CDR3 loop is CASGLAGKFGYNEQFF. As DNA, the CDR3 is TGTGCCAGCGGGCTAGCGGGCAAGTTCGGGTACAATGAGCAGTTCTTC.

This clone occurred once. The chain joins TRBV7-9 to TRBJ2-7, with TRBD1 matching over 9 bases. This CDR3 is built from 15 residues. After removal of 2 bases from V and 2 bases from J, the junction contained 4 bases not matched to a gene. The germline V gene has CDR1 SEHNR and CDR2 FQNEAQ (reference sequence). The CDR3 protein is CASSLMGQGAYEQYF. The DNA of the CDR3 is TGTGCCAGCAGCTTAATGGGACAGGGAGCCTACGAGCAGTACTTC.

The chain is built from TRBV7-9 and TRBJ1-5; D uncertain. Trimming took off 1 base at V and 11 bases at J, with 9 bases between the two ends. Germline V lookup: CDR1 SEHNR, CDR2 FQNEAQ (reference sequence). The CDR3 has 12 amino acids. The CDR3 DNA sequence: TGTGCCAGCAGCTTAGGTGGCAGCACCCAGCATTTT. Translating it yields CASSLGGSTQHF.

The chain is built from TRBV11-3 and TRBJ2-1; weak D call: TRBD2 (5 bases). The V end was cut by 3 bases, the J end by 9 bases, with 12 bases between. There are 13 residues in the CDR3. Germline V gene data show CDR1 as SGHNT and CDR2 as YENEEA. The CDR3 DNA reads as TGTGCCAGCAGCTTTGAGGGAGTGAGTGAGCAGTTCTTC. Residues: CASSFEGVSEQFF.

This clone was picked up one time. J is TRBJ2-2 and V is TRBV18; TRBD2 aligns across 10 bases. The germline CDR1 and CDR2 sequences are KGHSH and LQKENI. The junction had 9 bases not matched to a gene; V was cut back by 4 bases and J by 7 bases. The CDR3 covers 16 residues. The CDR3 sequence: CASSRGLAEVGGELFF. CDR3 in DNA: TGTGCCAGCTCACGCGGACTAGCGGAGGTCGGCGGGGAGCTGTTTTTT.

The chain recombines TRBV7-7 with TRBJ2-1, with a tentative D call TRBD2 (6 bases). From germline, CDR1 is SSHAT and CDR2 FNYEAQ (reference sequence). This CDR3 spans 13 amino acids. The CDR3 bases are TGTGCTAGCGGCTCGGGACTCGCTAATGAGCAGTTCTTC. Translated, it gives CASGSGLANEQFF.

This sequence joins TRBV19 and TRBJ2-7; 7 bases are shared with TRBD1. Germline CDR1 is LNHDA and CDR2 is SQIVND (reference sequence). V gave up 6 bases and J gave up 2 bases; unmatched junction bases: 7. The CDR3 sequence is 14 residues long. This CDR3 reads CASSMRQGTYEQYF. The CDR3 DNA follows: TGTGCCAGTAGCATGAGACAGGGAACCTACGAGCAGTACTTC.

Within the sample, this clone is medium-sized. V gene TRBV5-1 combines with J gene TRBJ1-2; TRBD1 agrees at 7 bases. Germline V gene data show CDR1 as SGHRS and CDR2 as YFSETQ. This CDR3 is built from 14 residues. Trimming removed 0 bases from V and 6 bases from J; junction bases left unmatched: 5. The CDR3 reads CASSLVQGIDGYTF. The CDR3 DNA reads as TGCGCCAGCAGCTTGGTACAGGGGATTGATGGCTACACCTTC.

The chain recombines TRBV28 with TRBJ2-5; 7 bases map to TRBD1. This CDR3 is 15 amino acids long. Germline V CDR1 and CDR2: MDHEN, SYDVKM. J gave up 5 bases and V 4 bases, and 10 bases lay outside the gene matches. In DNA, the CDR3 is TGTGCCAGCAGTTCGGGGACAGCCGCTAGGGAGACCCAGTACTTC. It specifies CASSSGTAARETQYF. The full variable domain, rest sourced from reference TRBV28 and TRBJ2-5, is DVKVTQSSRYLVKRTGEKVFLECVQDMDHENMFWYRQDPGLGLRLIYFSYDVKMKEKGDIPEGYSVSREKKERFSLILESASTNQTSMYLCASSSGTAARETQYFGPGTRLLVL.

The rearrangement joins TRBV12-5 to TRBJ1-5; D is unresolved. Trimming removed 2 bases from V and 4 bases from J, with 6 bases in between. The CDR3 extends over 13 amino acids. CDR1 is LGHNT and CDR2 is FRNRAP in the germline V gene. The DNA for the CDR3 is TGTGCTAGTGGTTTGATCCGTAATCAGCCCCAGCATTTT. It specifies CASGLIRNQPQHF.

This rearrangement joins TRBV19 to TRBJ2-1; weak D call: TRBD1 (5 bases). With 5 bases removed from V and 6 bases from J, the gap between germline ends came to 23 bases. The germline V gene encodes CDR1 LNHDA and CDR2 SQIVND (reference sequence). This CDR3 spans 17 amino acids. The CDR3 region is CASSYTGWASRRNEQFF. The DNA for the CDR3 is TGTGCCAGTAGTTATACAGGTTGGGCGTCTCGTCGCAATGAGCAGTTCTTC.

The chain joins TRBV6-6 to TRBJ2-1; TRBD2 aligns across 8 bases. The J segment lost 5 bases and the V segment lost 5 bases, leaving 11 bases of the junction unmatched. The germline CDR1 and CDR2 sequences are MNHNY and SVGAGI (reference sequence). This CDR3 region has 16 residues. CDR3 in DNA: TGTGCCAGCAGTATGGGGGGCGGGAGGCGGGACAATGAGCAGTTCTTC. Protein sequence: CASSMGGGRRDNEQFF.

V usage is TRBV7-9 and J usage is TRBJ1-5; D remains unclear. The CDR3 is 14 residues long. Trimming removed 6 bases at V and 2 bases at J, with 11 bases between. CDR1 and CDR2 (germline): SEHNR, FQNEAQ (reference sequence). The chain's CDR3 is CASSLNFGNQPQHF. DNA of the CDR3: TGTGCCAGCAGTTTAAATTTTGGCAATCAGCCCCAGCATTTT. Based on the CDR3 plus reference TRBV7-9 and TRBJ1-5, the full variable domain is DTGVSQNPRHKITKRGQNVTFRCDPISEHNRLYWYRQTLGQGPEFLTYFQNEAQLEKSRLLSDRFSAERPKGSFSTLEIQRTEQGDSAMYLCASSLNFGNQPQHFGDGTRLSIL.

The J gene is TRBJ2-5, the V gene TRBV2, with TRBD2 matching 13 bases. CDR3 length equals 15 residues. Germline CDR1 is SNHLY and CDR2 is FYNNEI. Trimming took 5 bases from V and 7 from J; bases not matched to a gene: 7. CDR3 loop: CASSPGLAGLVTQYF. As DNA, the CDR3 is TGTGCCAGCAGTCCGGGACTAGCGGGATTGGTGACCCAGTACTTC.

This rearrangement joins TRBV11-2 to TRBJ2-3, with D tentatively TRBD1 (5 bases). V lost 3 bases, J lost 2 bases, and 9 bases lay in between. The CDR3 is 14 amino acids. The germline V gene has CDR1 SGHAT and CDR2 FQNNGV. In DNA, the CDR3 is TGTGCCAGCAGCTTCAGGGTAGACACAGATACGCAGTATTTT. Its translation: CASSFRVDTDTQYF. Complete variable domain (other parts from reference TRBV11-2 and TRBJ2-3): EAGVAQSPRYKIIEKRQSVAFWCNPISGHATLYWYQQILGQGPKLLIQFQNNGVVDDSQLPKDRFSAERLKGVDSTLKIQPAKLEDSAVYLCASSFRVDTDTQYFGPGTRLTVL.

The chain uses TRBV7-2 and TRBJ2-1; tentative D call: TRBD2 (6 bases). This CDR3 has 15 residues. Germline CDR1 is SGHTA and CDR2 is FQGNSA. The V end lost 1 base, the J end lost 16 bases, and 23 bases lay between the germline ends. As DNA, the CDR3 is TGTGCCAGCAGCTTAGACGTCCCGGGGGTTAAAAGTGAATTCTTC. Translation: CASSLDVPGVKSEFF.